This TCR beta chain was sequenced for a study of T cells in Graves' hyperthyroidism and ophthalmopathy. The authors obtained PBMCs from more than 9.5 ml of fresh peripheral blood. TCR beta CDR3 regions were amplified from RNA transcripts. The primer set for the first-round RT-PCR of the TCR CDR3 was HTBI. MiXCR, applied by TCRdb to the multiplex PCR reads, yields one record per CDR3 protein. The table has about 640,000 distinct CDR3 sequences, less than 25% seen once. This clonotype was counted at least ten times. The germline V and J ends were trimmed by 6 bases and 1 base, with 9 bases remaining between them. CDR3 length: 13 amino acids. The germline CDR1 and CDR2 sequences are MNHEY and SMNVEV (reference sequence).

Sequencing input: blood. The V gene is TRBV27, the J gene TRBJ1-1; D is undetermined. The TCR comes from a man younger than 40 with Graves' ophthalmopathy. The DNA of the CDR3 is TGTGCCAGCAGCCCCCGGAAGAACACTGAAGCTTTCTTT. This translates into CASSPRKNTEAFF.